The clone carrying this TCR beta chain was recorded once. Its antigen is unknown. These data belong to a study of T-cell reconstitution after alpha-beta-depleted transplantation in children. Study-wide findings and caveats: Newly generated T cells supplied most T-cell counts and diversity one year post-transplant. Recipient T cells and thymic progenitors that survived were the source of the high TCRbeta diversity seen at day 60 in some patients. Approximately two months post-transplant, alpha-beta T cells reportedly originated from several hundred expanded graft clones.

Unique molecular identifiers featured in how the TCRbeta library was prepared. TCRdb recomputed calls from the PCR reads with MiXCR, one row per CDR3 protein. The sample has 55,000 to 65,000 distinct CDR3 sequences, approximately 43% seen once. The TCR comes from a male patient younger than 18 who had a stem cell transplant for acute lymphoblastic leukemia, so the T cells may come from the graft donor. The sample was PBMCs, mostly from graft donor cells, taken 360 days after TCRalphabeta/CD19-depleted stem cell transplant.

This chain's CDR3 is CASSLGWTNSGANVLTF. The CDR3 DNA follows: TGCGCCAGCAGCTTGGGGTGGACAAACTCTGGGGCCAACGTCCTGACTTTC. The chain has TRBV5-1 and TRBJ2-6, with a tentative D call TRBD1 (5 bases). CDR1 is SGHRS, CDR2 YFSETQ, per germline. V was shortened by 0 bases and J by 0 bases, with 10 bases between the two germline ends. The CDR3 has 17 residues.